This T cell receptor beta chain was identified in a study of blood T cell repertoires in COVID-19. Background on the study: COVID-19 samples, acute and convalescent, were from the United States, Italy and Spain. PBMCs, B-cell-depleted T cells, or T cells were the source of the cDNA or gDNA that made up the material.

V shed 2 bases and J shed 8 bases, with 9 bases lying between them. CDR3 length: 11 amino acids. Germline CDR1 is DFQATT and CDR2 is SNEGSKA (reference sequence). Per the study methods: It was from reference gene primer amplification that nucleated cell counts were estimated. Assay used: immunoSEQ multiplex PCR; TCRdb lists only in-frame clones, some missing. Clonal size and the V and J genes are those of that table, whereas D and trimming came from the DNA. This table holds 180,000 or so clones, around 80% found once. This chain uses TRBV20-1 with TRBJ1-1; D ambiguous. This receptor was identified in a man aged 45 to 65 who had recovered from COVID-19. Sequences were obtained from peripheral blood. Here the CDR3 DNA reads TGCAGTGCTAGAATGGCCGGGGAAGCTTTCTTT. Its translation is CSARMAGEAFF.